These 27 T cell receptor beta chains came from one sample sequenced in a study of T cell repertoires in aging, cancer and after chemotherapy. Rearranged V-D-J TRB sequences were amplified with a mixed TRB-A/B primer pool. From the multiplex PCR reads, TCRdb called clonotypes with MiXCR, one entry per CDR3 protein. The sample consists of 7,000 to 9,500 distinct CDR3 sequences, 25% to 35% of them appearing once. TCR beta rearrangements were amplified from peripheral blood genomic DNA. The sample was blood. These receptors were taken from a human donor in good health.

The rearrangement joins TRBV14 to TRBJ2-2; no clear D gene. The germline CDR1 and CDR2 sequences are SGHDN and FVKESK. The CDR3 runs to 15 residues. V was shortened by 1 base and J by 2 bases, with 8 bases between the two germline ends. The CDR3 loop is CASSQALTNTGELFF. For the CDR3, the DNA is TGTGCCAGCAGCCAAGCACTAACAAACACCGGGGAGCTGTTTTTT.

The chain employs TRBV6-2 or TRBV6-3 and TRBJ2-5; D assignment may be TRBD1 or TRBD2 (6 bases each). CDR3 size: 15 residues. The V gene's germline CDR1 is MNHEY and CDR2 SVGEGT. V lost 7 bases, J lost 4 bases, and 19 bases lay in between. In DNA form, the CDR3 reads TGTGCCAGCACCCAGATGAGGGGGAGGAGAGAGACCCAGTACTTC. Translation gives CASTQMRGRRETQYF.

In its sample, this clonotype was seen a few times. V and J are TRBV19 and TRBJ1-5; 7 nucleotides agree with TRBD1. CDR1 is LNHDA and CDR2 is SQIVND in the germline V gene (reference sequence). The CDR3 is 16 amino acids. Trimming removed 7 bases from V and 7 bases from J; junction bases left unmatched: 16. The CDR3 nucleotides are TGTGCCAGTAAGGAGAAGGGGGCTTCGTCAGGGCAGCCCCAGCATTTT. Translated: CASKEKGASSGQPQHF.

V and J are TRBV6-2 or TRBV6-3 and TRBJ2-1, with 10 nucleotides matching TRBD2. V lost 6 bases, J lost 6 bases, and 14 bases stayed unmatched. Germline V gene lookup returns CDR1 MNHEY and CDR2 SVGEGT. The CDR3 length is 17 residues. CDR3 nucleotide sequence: TGTGCCAGCAGACAACCTCGCAGCGGGGGGGCCCTCAATGAGCAGTTCTTC. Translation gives CASRQPRSGGALNEQFF.

CDR3 nucleotide sequence: TGTGCCAGCACCCTACAGGGGATGAACACTGAAGCTTTCTTT. Translation gives CASTLQGMNTEAFF. The chain uses TRBV6-6 and TRBJ1-1; 7 bases are a match to TRBD1. The germline gives CDR1 MNHNY, CDR2 SVGAGI (reference sequence). J gave up 0 bases and V 7 bases, and 5 bases lay outside the gene matches. The CDR3 runs to 14 residues.

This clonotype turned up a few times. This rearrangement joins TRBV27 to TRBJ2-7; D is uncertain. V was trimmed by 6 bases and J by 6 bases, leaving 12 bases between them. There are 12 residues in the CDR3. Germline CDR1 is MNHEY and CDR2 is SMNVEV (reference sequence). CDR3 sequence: CASSKVVGEQYF. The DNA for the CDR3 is TGTGCCAGCAGCAAAGTTGTAGGCGAGCAGTACTTC.

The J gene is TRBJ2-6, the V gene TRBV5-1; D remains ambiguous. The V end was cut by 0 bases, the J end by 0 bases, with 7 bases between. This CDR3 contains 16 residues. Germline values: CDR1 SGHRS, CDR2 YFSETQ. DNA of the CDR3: TGCGCCAGCAGCTTGGAGGCTGGCTCTGGGGCCAACGTCCTGACTTTC. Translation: CASSLEAGSGANVLTF.

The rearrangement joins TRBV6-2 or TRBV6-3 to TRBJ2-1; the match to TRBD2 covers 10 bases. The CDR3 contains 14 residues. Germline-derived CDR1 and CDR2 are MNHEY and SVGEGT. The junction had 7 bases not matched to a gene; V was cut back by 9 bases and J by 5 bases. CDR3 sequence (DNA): TGTGCCAGTAATAGCGGGGGGAAGAACAATGAGCAGTTCTTC. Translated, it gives CASNSGGKNNEQFF.

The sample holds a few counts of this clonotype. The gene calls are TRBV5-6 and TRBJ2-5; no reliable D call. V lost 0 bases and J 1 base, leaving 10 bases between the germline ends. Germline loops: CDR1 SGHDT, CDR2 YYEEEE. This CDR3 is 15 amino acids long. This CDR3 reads CASSLVAGRQETQYF. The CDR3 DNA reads TGTGCCAGCAGCTTGGTTGCTGGTCGCCAAGAGACCCAGTACTTC.

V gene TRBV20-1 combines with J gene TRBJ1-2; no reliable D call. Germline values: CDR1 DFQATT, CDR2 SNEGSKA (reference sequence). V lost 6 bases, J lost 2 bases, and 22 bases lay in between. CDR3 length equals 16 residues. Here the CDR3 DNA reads TGCAGTGCAAGGAATAGCAACCGGGGAAACAACTATGGCTACACCTTC. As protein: CSARNSNRGNNYGYTF.

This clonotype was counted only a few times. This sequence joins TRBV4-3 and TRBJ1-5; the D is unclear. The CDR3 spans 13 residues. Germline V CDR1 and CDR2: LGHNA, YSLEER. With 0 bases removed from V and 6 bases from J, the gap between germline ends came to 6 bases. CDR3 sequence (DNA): TGCGCCAGCAGCCAAGATCTGGGTCAGCCCCAGCATTTT. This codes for CASSQDLGQPQHF.

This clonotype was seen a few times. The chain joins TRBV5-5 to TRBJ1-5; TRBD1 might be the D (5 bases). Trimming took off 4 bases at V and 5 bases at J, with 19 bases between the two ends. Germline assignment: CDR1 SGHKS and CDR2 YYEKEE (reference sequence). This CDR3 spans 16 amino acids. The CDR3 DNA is TGTGCCAGCAGCCCAAACCCCGGGACGGGCTATCAGCCCCAGCATTTT. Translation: CASSPNPGTGYQPQHF.

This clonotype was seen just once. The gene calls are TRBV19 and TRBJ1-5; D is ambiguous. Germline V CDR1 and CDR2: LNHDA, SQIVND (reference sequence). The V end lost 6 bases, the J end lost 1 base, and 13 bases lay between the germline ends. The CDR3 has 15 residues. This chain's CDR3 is CASSAIIRSNQPQHF. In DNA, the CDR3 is TGTGCCAGTAGCGCAATCATCAGGAGCAATCAGCCCCAGCATTTT.

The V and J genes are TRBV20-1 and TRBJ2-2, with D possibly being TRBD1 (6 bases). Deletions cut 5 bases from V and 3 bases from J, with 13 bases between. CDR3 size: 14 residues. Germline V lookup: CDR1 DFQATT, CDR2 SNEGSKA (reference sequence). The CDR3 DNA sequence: TGCAGTGCTTCAGGGGTTCGGTACACCGGGGAGCTGTTTTTT. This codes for CSASGVRYTGELFF.

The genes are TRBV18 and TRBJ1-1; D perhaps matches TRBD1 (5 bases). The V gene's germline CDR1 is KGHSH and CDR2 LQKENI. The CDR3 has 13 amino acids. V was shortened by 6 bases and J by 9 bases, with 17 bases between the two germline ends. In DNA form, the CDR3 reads TGTGCCAGCTCCCAGGGAGGAGGGGCTAAAGCTTTCTTT. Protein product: CASSQGGGAKAFF.

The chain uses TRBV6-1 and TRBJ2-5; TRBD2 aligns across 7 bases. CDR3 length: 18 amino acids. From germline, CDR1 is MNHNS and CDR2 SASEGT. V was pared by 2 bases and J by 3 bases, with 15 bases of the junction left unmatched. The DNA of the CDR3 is TGTGCCAGCAGTGAAATAGCGGGTGGTAGCGGCTACAAAGAGACCCAGTACTTC. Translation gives CASSEIAGGSGYKETQYF.

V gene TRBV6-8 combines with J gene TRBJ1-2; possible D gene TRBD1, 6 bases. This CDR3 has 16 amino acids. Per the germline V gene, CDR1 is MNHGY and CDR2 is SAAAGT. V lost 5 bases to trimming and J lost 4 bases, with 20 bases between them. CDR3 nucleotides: TGTGCCAGCAGTGAAGTAGGTCTGGGGGGCGGCTATGGCTACACCTTC. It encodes CASSEVGLGGGYGYTF.

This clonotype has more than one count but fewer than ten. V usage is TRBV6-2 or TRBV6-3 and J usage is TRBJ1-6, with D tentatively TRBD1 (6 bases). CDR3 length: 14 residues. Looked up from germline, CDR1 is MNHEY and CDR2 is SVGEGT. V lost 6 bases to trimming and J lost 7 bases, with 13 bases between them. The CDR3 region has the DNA TGTGCCAGCAGACAGGGTTTGGGGAATTCACCCCTCCACTTT. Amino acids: CASRQGLGNSPLHF.

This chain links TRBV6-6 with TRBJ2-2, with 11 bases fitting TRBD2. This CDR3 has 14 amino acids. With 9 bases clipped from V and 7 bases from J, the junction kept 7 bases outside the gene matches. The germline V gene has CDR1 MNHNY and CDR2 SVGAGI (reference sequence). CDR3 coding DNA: TGTGCCAGACTGACTAGCGGGGAAGGCGGGGAGCTGTTTTTT. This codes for CARLTSGEGGELFF.

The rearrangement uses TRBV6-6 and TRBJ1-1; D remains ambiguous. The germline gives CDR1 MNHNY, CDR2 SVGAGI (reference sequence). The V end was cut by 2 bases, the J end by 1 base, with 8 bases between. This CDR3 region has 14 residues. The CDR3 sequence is CASSYRLQNTEAFF. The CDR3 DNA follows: TGTGCCAGCAGTTACAGGTTACAGAACACTGAAGCTTTCTTT.

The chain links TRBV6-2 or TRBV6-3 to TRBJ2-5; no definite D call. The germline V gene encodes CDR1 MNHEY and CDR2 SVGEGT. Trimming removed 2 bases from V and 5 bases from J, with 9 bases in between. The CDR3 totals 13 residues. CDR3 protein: CASSYEQKETQYF. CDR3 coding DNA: TGTGCCAGCAGTTACGAACAGAAGGAGACCCAGTACTTC.

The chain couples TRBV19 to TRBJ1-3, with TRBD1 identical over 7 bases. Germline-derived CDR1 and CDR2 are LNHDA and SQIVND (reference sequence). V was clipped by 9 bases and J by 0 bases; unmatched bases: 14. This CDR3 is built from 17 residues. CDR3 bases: TGTGCCAGCTCAGTAGAGGACAGGCGCAGCTCTGGAAACACCATATATTTT. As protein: CASSVEDRRSSGNTIYF.

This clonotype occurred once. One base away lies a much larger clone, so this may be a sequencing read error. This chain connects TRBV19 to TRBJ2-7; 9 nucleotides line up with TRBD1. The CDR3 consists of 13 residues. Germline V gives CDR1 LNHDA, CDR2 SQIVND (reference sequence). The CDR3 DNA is TGTGCCAGTGGGGGACAGGGAGCCTACAAGCAGTACTTC. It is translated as CASGGQGAYKQYF.

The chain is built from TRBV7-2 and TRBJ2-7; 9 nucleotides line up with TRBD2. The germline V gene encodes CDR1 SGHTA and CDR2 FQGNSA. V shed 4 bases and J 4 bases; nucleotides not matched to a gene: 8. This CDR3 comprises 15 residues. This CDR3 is CASSSWTSEAYEQYF. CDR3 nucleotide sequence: TGTGCCAGCAGCTCATGGACTAGCGAGGCGTACGAGCAGTACTTC.

CDR3: CASSAKTSGGYNEQFF. CDR3 DNA: TGTGCCAGTAGTGCAAAGACTAGCGGGGGTTACAATGAGCAGTTCTTC. The rearrangement links TRBV19 to TRBJ2-1; 12 nucleotides align to TRBD2. In germline, CDR1 is LNHDA, CDR2 SQIVND (reference sequence). J lost 4 bases, V lost 5 bases, and 6 bases had no gene match. The CDR3 is 16 amino acids.

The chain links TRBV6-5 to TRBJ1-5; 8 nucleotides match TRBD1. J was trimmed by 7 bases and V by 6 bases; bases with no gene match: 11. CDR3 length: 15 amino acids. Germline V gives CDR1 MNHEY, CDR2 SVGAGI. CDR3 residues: CASSPFQGAEQPQHF. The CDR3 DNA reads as TGTGCCAGCAGCCCTTTTCAGGGGGCCGAGCAGCCCCAGCATTTT.

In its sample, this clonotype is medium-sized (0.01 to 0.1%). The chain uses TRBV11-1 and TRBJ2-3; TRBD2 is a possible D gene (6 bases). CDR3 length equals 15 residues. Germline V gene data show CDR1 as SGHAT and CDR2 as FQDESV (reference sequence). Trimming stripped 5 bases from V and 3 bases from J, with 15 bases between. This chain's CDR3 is CASSTRAGSTDTQYF. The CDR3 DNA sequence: TGTGCCAGCAGCACCCGCGCGGGATCAACAGATACGCAGTATTTT.